A single T cell receptor (beta chain) is shown here with its context. Germline lookup yields CDR1 LNHDA and CDR2 SQIVND (reference sequence). The CDR3 totals 15 residues. V lost 6 bases and J lost 5; bases outside the gene matches: 7. As processed by the authors: Quantification of nucleated cells was approximated via reference gene primer amplification. Assay used: immunoSEQ multiplex PCR; TCRdb lists only in-frame clones, some missing. The V and J calls and the clone size are those of that table, but D and trimming were determined from the DNA. The table shows a few hundred thousand clones, with about 90% occurring only once. The data were obtained in a study of blood T cell repertoires in COVID-19. In the study overall: The United States, Italy and Spain supplied acute and convalescent COVID-19 samples. The cDNA or gDNA used as material had been derived from T cells, B-cell-depleted T cells, or PBMCs.

This receptor was obtained from a woman aged 25 to 39 who had recovered from COVID-19. Material: peripheral blood. The chain is built from TRBV19 and TRBJ1-6; 7 bases line up with TRBD1. Here the CDR3 reads CASSIGTENNSPLHF. As DNA, the CDR3 is TGTGCCAGTAGCATCGGGACAGAGAATAATTCACCCCTCCACTTT. The whole variable domain, filled in from reference TRBV19 and TRBJ1-6, reads DGGITQSPKYLFRKEGQNVTLSCEQNLNHDAMYWYRQDPGQGLRLIYYSQIVNDFQKGDIAEGYSVSREKKESFPLTVTSAQKNPTAFYLCASSIGTENNSPLHFGNGTRLTVT.